This TCR beta chain stems from a study of cytomegalovirus exposure and HLA in healthy donors. Overall study results and limits: Later analysis placed DRB1 highest and HLA-C lowest in TCR association rates, which differed by HLA locus. The study put 160 or so TCR beta chains on its list as cytomegalovirus-associated. HLA alleles showed associations with approximately 15,000 TCR beta sequences in a later analysis, at a 0.05 false discovery rate.

Remarks on this clone: As yet, its antigen is unknown.

This CDR3 has 14 amino acids. J gave up 6 bases and V 5 bases, and 8 bases lay outside the gene matches. Per the germline V gene, CDR1 is ENHRY and CDR2 is SYGVKD. The PCR made use of 60 Vbeta and 13 Jbeta primers. The table came from immunoSEQ multiplex PCR; TCRdb's copy has only in-frame clones and leaves some out. This table has 200,000 or so clones, 70% to 80% appearing once. Healthy bone marrow donors supplied every sample. The clonotype comes from a male donor in good health and CMV-seropositive. Source material: PBMCs. The V gene is TRBV10-3, the J gene TRBJ2-7; 9 bases align to TRBD1. The CDR3 spells CAISPPGQGPEQYF. The CDR3 coding sequence is TGTGCCATCAGTCCGCCGGGACAGGGACCCGAGCAGTACTTC.